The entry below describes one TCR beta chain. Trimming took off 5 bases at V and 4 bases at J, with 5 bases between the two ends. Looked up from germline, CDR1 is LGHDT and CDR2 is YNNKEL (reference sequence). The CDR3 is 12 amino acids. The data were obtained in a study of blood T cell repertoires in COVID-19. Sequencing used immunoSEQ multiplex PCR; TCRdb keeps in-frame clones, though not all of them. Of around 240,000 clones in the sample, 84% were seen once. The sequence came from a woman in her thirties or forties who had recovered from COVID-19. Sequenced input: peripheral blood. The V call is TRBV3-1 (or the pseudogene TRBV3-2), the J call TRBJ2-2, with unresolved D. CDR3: CASSVSTGELFF. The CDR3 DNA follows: TGTGCCAGCAGCGTCAGCACCGGGGAGCTGTTTTTT.